The 24 T cell receptor beta chains below were found in one sample sequenced in a study of blood T cell repertoires in COVID-19. Measured with immunoSEQ multiplex PCR; TCRdb has only the in-frame clones, and not every one. The sample carries 290,000 or so clones, around 90% recorded once. The material sequenced was PBMCs or T cells enriched from blood (not recorded which). The receptors come from a woman in her thirties who had recovered from COVID-19.

The rearrangement uses TRBV7-8 and TRBJ2-7; possible D gene TRBD1, 5 bases. Trimming removed 6 bases from V and 3 bases from J, with 12 bases in between. The CDR3 covers 13 residues. Germline CDR1 and CDR2: SGHVS and FQNEAQ. The CDR3 here is CASRPGNGYEQYF. CDR3 DNA: TGTGCCAGCAGACCAGGGAACGGCTACGAGCAGTACTTC. The full variable domain, completed using reference TRBV7-8 and TRBJ2-7, is GAGVSQSPRYKVAKRGQDVALRCDPISGHVSLFWYQQALGQGPEFLTYFQNEAQLDKSGLPSDRFFAERPEGSVSTLKIQRTQQEDSAVYLCASRPGNGYEQYFGPGTRLTVT.

This chain's CDR3 is CATSAQGDSTDTQYF. The CDR3 DNA reads TGTGCCACCAGTGCGCAGGGCGATAGCACAGATACGCAGTATTTT. The chain recombines TRBV24-1 with TRBJ2-3, with D possibly matching TRBD1 (5 bases). The V end lost 5 bases, the J end lost 0 bases, and 11 bases lay between the germline ends. The CDR3 is 15 residues long. Germline V lookup: CDR1 KGHDR, CDR2 SFDVKD.

This rearrangement joins TRBV10-3 to TRBJ2-4; D possibly corresponds to TRBD2 (5 bases). The CDR3 is 16 residues long. Germline V gene data show CDR1 as ENHRY and CDR2 as SYGVKD. Between the trimmed V and J ends, which lost 4 bases and 3 bases, there was a span of 16 bases. The DNA of the CDR3 is TGTGCCATCAGTGGGGGAAAGAGGGATGGCAAAAACATTCAGTACTTC. Amino acids: CAISGGKRDGKNIQYF.

The V gene is TRBV29-1, the J gene TRBJ2-1, with TRBD2 identical over 8 bases. CDR1 and CDR2 from the germline V gene are SQVTM and ANQGSEA. This CDR3 has 12 amino acids. V shed 5 bases and J 10 bases; nucleotides not matched to a gene: 7. CDR3 amino acids: CSVNGRGYEQFF. The CDR3 coding sequence is TGCAGCGTTAACGGGAGGGGCTACGAGCAGTTCTTC.

V and J are TRBV28 and TRBJ1-5, with D unclear. This CDR3 contains 15 residues. The germline V gene encodes CDR1 MDHEN and CDR2 SYDVKM. Trimming left V 5 bases short and J 4 bases short, with 15 bases between. CDR3 DNA sequence: TGTGCCAGCAGTCCCGACGGGAGGTGGAATCAGCCCCAGCATTTT. It yields the protein CASSPDGRWNQPQHF.

V usage is TRBV19 and J usage is TRBJ2-1; TRBD1 matches 7 bases. The CDR3 is 14 residues long. With 5 bases clipped from V and 4 bases from J, the junction kept 5 bases outside the gene matches. Germline V gene data show CDR1 as LNHDA and CDR2 as SQIVND (reference sequence). The CDR3 nucleotides read TGTGCCAGTAGTTTTTGGGACAGATACAATGAGCAGTTCTTC. Encoded protein: CASSFWDRYNEQFF.

The rearrangement joins TRBV7-2 to TRBJ2-2; 7 bases line up with TRBD1. Germline loops: CDR1 SGHTA, CDR2 FQGNSA. With 3 bases clipped from V and 0 bases from J, the junction kept 4 bases outside the gene matches. This CDR3 is built from 16 residues. The CDR3 here is CASSFWDSSNTGELFF. CDR3 coding DNA: TGTGCCAGCAGCTTCTGGGACAGCTCGAACACCGGGGAGCTGTTTTTT.

The rearrangement links TRBV9 to TRBJ2-3, with D perhaps TRBD2 (6 bases). V was pared by 3 bases and J by 5 bases, with 13 bases between. Germline lookup yields CDR1 SGDLS and CDR2 YYNGEE. The CDR3 has 14 amino acids. The CDR3 protein is CASSAWDSQDTQYF. The CDR3 coding sequence is TGTGCCAGCAGCGCCTGGGACTCCCAAGATACGCAGTATTTT.

The chain joins TRBV19 to TRBJ1-1; D not certain. CDR3 length: 14 residues. With 5 bases removed from V and 4 bases from J, the gap between germline ends came to 14 bases. Germline assignment: CDR1 LNHDA and CDR2 SQIVND (reference sequence). CDR3 amino acids: CASSFIASGTEAFF. CDR3 in DNA: TGTGCCAGTAGTTTTATCGCCAGTGGCACTGAAGCTTTCTTT.

V and J are TRBV6-6 and TRBJ2-7; D remains unclear. Per the germline V gene, CDR1 is MNHNY and CDR2 is SVGAGI (reference sequence). Deletions cut 0 bases from V and 4 bases from J, with 10 bases between. The CDR3 runs 14 residues. DNA of the CDR3: TGTGCCAGCAGTTACTCTCCAGGTAATTACGAGCAGTACTTC. It specifies CASSYSPGNYEQYF.

This clone has just a few counts. The V gene is TRBV27, the J gene TRBJ2-7; 8 bases fit TRBD1. V lost 3 bases and J lost 9; bases outside the gene matches: 4. CDR3 length: 12 amino acids. CDR1 is MNHEY, CDR2 SMNVEV, per germline (reference sequence). The CDR3 nucleotides read TGTGCCAGCAGTTTGGACAGGGCGGTGCAGTACTTC. Encoded protein: CASSLDRAVQYF.

The CDR3 is CASSLESSENQPQHF. The CDR3 bases are TGTGCCAGCAGTTTGGAGAGTTCGGAGAATCAGCCCCAGCATTTT. The rearrangement uses TRBV27 and TRBJ1-5, with D uncertain. V lost 3 bases and J lost 4, with 13 bases in between. The V gene's germline CDR1 is MNHEY and CDR2 SMNVEV (reference sequence). The CDR3 has 15 residues.

The chain combines TRBV4-3 with TRBJ2-7; no clear D gene. V shed 0 bases and J shed 1 base, with 10 bases lying between them. Germline lookup yields CDR1 LGHNA and CDR2 YSLEER. The CDR3 contains 15 residues. CDR3 nucleotides: TGCGCCAGCAGCCAAGAAGGTTCGGGTTCCTACGAGCAGTACTTC. Translating it yields CASSQEGSGSYEQYF.

This chain connects TRBV7-6 to TRBJ2-1, with 7 bases matching TRBD1. CDR3 size: 16 residues. Per the germline V gene, CDR1 is SGHVS and CDR2 is FNYEAQ. V lost 6 bases to trimming and J lost 0 bases; unmatched junction nucleotides: 8. The chain's CDR3 is CASSLTGESSYNEQFF. The DNA for the CDR3 is TGTGCCAGCAGTTTAACAGGGGAAAGCTCCTACAATGAGCAGTTCTTC.

In DNA, the CDR3 is TGTGCCGCGGGGGGGGGCGATACCTACGAGCAGTACTTC. Its translation is CAAGGGDTYEQYF. The V call is TRBV24-1, the J call TRBJ2-7; 9 nucleotides agree with TRBD2. V lost 12 bases and J lost 2; bases outside the gene matches: 7. CDR1 and CDR2 (germline): KGHDR, SFDVKD. The CDR3 runs 13 residues.

This clone was seen a single time. The chain recombines TRBV9 with TRBJ2-7, with 11 bases matching TRBD1. This CDR3 spans 14 amino acids. Trimming removed 2 bases from V and 7 bases from J; junction bases left unmatched: 5. In germline, CDR1 is SGDLS, CDR2 YYNGEE. The CDR3 nucleotides are TGTGCCAGCAGCGTTGGGACAGGGGGTCCAGAGCAGTACTTC. This translates into CASSVGTGGPEQYF.

This chain links TRBV29-1 with TRBJ2-1; 9 bases match TRBD1. This CDR3 has 13 residues. V lost 6 bases to trimming and J lost 1 base; unmatched junction nucleotides: 1. The germline V gene encodes CDR1 SQVTM and CDR2 ANQGSEA. The CDR3 here is CSVGQGSYNEQFF. The CDR3 DNA follows: TGCAGCGTGGGACAGGGATCCTACAATGAGCAGTTCTTC.

The rearrangement uses TRBV7-2 and TRBJ2-5; 12 nucleotides match TRBD2. Trimming at V came to 8 bases and at J to 3 bases, leaving 16 bases not matched to a gene. This CDR3 region has 18 residues. Germline CDR1 and CDR2: SGHTA and FQGNSA. In DNA, the CDR3 is TGTGCCAGCCAGCCCCTCCAGGGACTAGCGGGCGTAAAAGAGACCCAGTACTTC. Its translation is CASQPLQGLAGVKETQYF.

The chain employs TRBV27 and TRBJ1-5; possible D gene TRBD1, 6 bases. V was trimmed by 5 bases and J by 3 bases, leaving 11 bases between them. CDR1 and CDR2 from the germline V gene are MNHEY and SMNVEV (reference sequence). This CDR3 is built from 14 residues. CDR3 protein: CASSPRQANQPQHF. For the CDR3, the DNA is TGTGCCAGCAGTCCTCGACAGGCCAATCAGCCCCAGCATTTT.

The chain carries TRBV5-1 and TRBJ2-2, with D hard to call. Per the germline V gene, CDR1 is SGHRS and CDR2 is YFSETQ. The V gene lost 4 bases and the J gene lost 2 bases, with 12 bases spanning the gap. This CDR3 is built from 15 residues. The CDR3 region has the DNA TGCGCCAGCAGCCCTGAACTCTTAAACACCGGGGAGCTGTTTTTT. As protein: CASSPELLNTGELFF.

V is TRBV18 and J is TRBJ2-1; TRBD2 matches at 8 bases. V trimming: 3 bases; J trimming: 7 bases; junction bases outside the gene matches: 11. This CDR3 is 16 amino acids long. Germline lookup yields CDR1 KGHSH and CDR2 LQKENI. CDR3 loop: CASSPPRGLVNNEQFF. In nucleotides, the CDR3 is TGTGCCAGCTCACCTCCCCGGGGACTAGTTAATAATGAGCAGTTCTTC.

This chain joins TRBV3-1 (or the pseudogene TRBV3-2) and TRBJ1-2; TRBD1 might be the D (5 bases). The CDR3 has 15 amino acids. Germline-derived CDR1 and CDR2 are LGHDT and YNNKEL (reference sequence). Trimming left V 6 bases short and J 1 base short, with 15 bases between. The DNA of the CDR3 is TGTGCCAGCAGTCCCGGGGGAGGGCTTAACTATGGCTACACCTTC. Its protein product is CASSPGGGLNYGYTF.

This chain joins TRBV19 and TRBJ1-2, with a possible D match to TRBD1 (6 bases). The V and J ends lost 7 bases and 4 bases respectively, with 16 bases between them. The CDR3 has 14 amino acids. Per germline, CDR1 LNHDA and CDR2 SQIVND (reference sequence). The CDR3 spells CASMDAGVAYGYTF. The CDR3 nucleotides read TGTGCCAGTATGGACGCAGGGGTGGCCTATGGCTACACCTTC.

V usage is TRBV11-2 and J usage is TRBJ1-2; tentative D call: TRBD1 (5 bases). With 0 bases removed from V and 8 bases from J, the gap between germline ends came to 13 bases. CDR1 and CDR2 (germline): SGHAT, FQNNGV. The CDR3 extends over 14 amino acids. This chain's CDR3 is CASSLDSGVIGYTF. CDR3 DNA sequence: TGTGCCAGCAGCTTAGATTCGGGGGTCATAGGCTACACCTTC.